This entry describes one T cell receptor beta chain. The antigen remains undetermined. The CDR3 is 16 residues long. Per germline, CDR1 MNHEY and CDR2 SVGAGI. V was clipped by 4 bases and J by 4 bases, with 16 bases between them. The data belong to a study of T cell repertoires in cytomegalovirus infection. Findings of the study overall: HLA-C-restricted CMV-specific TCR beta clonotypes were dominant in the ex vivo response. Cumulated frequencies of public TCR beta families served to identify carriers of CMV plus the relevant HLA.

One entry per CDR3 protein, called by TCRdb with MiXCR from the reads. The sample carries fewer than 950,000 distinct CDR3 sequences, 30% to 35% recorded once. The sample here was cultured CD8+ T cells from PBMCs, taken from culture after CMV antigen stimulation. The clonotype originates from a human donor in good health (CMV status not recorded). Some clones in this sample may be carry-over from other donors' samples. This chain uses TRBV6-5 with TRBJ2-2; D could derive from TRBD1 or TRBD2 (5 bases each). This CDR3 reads CASSSRLQGRTGELFF. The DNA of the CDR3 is TGTGCCAGCAGTTCCAGACTTCAGGGACGCACCGGGGAGCTGTTTTTT.